One sample yielded the 9 T cell receptor beta chains listed below, sequenced in a study of tumor and adjacent non-tumor tissue in lung cancer. The template was RNA from unsorted bulk tissue. More than 3 cm separated this lung sample from the edge of the tumor. A modified ARM-PCR protocol with three rounds of nested PCR amplified TCRbeta. TCRdb re-called the multiplex PCR reads through MiXCR, storing one row per CDR3 protein. The sample records some 80,000 distinct CDR3 sequences, approximately 82% being singletons. The specimen sequenced was distant non-tumor lung tissue. All receptors derive from a man in his sixties or seventies with non-small cell lung cancer.

As regards this clonotype: Its ends do not fully match the called genes, so a read error is possible. The chain has TRBV29-1 and TRBJ2-1, with TRBD2 as a possible D gene (6 bases). The CDR3 is 14 residues long. Germline V gene data show CDR1 as SQVTM and CDR2 as ANQGSEA. In nucleotides, the CDR3 is TGTAGCGTCAACCCGGGGGTGCTGGGCAATGAGCAGTTCTTC. This encodes CSVNPGVLGNEQFF.

This clonotype was detected a few times. A junction end diverges from the germline sequence, so it may reflect a read error. The CDR3 region has the DNA TGCAGTGCTAGACAGGGGAAATCAGGAAACACCACATATTTT. This translates into CSARQGKSGNTTYF. This chain joins TRBV20-1 and TRBJ1-3; TRBD1 might be the D (6 bases). Germline-derived CDR1 and CDR2 are DFQATT and SNEGSKA (reference sequence). This CDR3 comprises 14 residues.

The chain employs TRBV5-1 and TRBJ2-5; 8 bases align to TRBD2. The CDR3 has 16 amino acids. CDR1 is SGHRS, CDR2 YFSETQ, per germline. V lost 0 bases to trimming and J lost 2 bases; unmatched junction nucleotides: 6. The CDR3 nucleotides read TGCGCCAGCAGCTTGGCACCTGGCGGGGGGCAAGAGACCCAGTACTTC. Residues: CASSLAPGGGQETQYF.

With respect to this clonotype: The junction departs from the called germline gene at one end, perhaps through a read error. The chain couples TRBV29-1 to TRBJ1-1; D is ambiguous. This CDR3 has 13 residues. From germline, CDR1 is SQVTM and CDR2 ANQGSEA. CDR3 sequence reads: CSVDGNMNTETFF. Written as DNA, the CDR3 is TGCAGCGTTGACGGAAATATGAACACTGAAACTTTCTTT.

This clonotype was seen only a few times. Just one base apart from a much larger clone, this may be a read error. The DNA for the CDR3 is TGTGCCAGCATCACCGATTGGGGTGGCTACACCTTC. It is translated as CASITDWGGYTF. The V gene is TRBV6-2 or TRBV6-3, the J gene TRBJ1-2; D is unresolved. The length of the CDR3 is 12 residues. The germline V gene has CDR1 MNHEY and CDR2 SVGEGT. Trimming cost V 7 bases and J 7 bases, with 13 bases left between them.

The chain combines TRBV2 with TRBJ2-1; the match to TRBD1 covers 7 bases. The CDR3 is 12 amino acids. The V gene end was trimmed by 7 bases and the J gene end by 14 bases; junction bases not matched to a gene: 11. CDR1 and CDR2 (germline): SNHLY, FYNNEI. CDR3 amino acids: CASTPGQREEFF. CDR3 in DNA: TGTGCCAGCACCCCGGGACAGCGAGAAGAGTTCTTC.

Turning to this clonotype: The junction departs from the called germline gene at one end, perhaps through a read error. The chain is built from TRBV4-1 and TRBJ2-7, with TRBD2 matching 12 bases. CDR3 length equals 14 residues. CDR1 is MGHRA, CDR2 YSYEKL, per germline. For the CDR3, the DNA is TGCGCAAGTTCCCGGACTAGCGGGAACTACAAGCAGTACTTC. It encodes CASSRTSGNYKQYF.

The rearrangement links TRBV6-2 or TRBV6-3 to TRBJ1-1; tentative D call: TRBD1 (5 bases). Germline values: CDR1 MNHEY, CDR2 SVGEGT. The V and J ends lost 7 bases and 5 bases respectively, with 20 bases between them. The CDR3 length is 15 residues. The DNA for the CDR3 is TGTGCCAGCAATACGAGACATGGGACGAATACTGAAGCTTTCTTT. Its translation: CASNTRHGTNTEAFF.

Points on this clonotype: A much larger clonotype is one base distant, so this may be a read error. This chain uses TRBV12-3 or TRBV12-4 with TRBJ2-3; D is undetermined. There are 11 residues in the CDR3. The CDR3 here is CTSSLRDTQYF. The CDR3 DNA follows: TGTACCAGCAGTTTACGGGATACGCAGTATTTT.